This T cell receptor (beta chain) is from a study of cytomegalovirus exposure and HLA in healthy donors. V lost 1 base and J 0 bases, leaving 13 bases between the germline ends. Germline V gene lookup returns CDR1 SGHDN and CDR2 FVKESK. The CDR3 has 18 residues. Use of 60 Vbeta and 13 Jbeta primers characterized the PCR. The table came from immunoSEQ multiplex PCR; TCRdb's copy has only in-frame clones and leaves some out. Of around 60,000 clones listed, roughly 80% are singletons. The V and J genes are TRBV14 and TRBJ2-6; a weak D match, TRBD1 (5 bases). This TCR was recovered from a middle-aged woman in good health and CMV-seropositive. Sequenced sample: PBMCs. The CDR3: CASSQVRTLLSGANVLTF. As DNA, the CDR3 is TGTGCCAGCAGCCAAGTGAGGACACTTCTCTCTGGGGCCAACGTCCTGACTTTC.